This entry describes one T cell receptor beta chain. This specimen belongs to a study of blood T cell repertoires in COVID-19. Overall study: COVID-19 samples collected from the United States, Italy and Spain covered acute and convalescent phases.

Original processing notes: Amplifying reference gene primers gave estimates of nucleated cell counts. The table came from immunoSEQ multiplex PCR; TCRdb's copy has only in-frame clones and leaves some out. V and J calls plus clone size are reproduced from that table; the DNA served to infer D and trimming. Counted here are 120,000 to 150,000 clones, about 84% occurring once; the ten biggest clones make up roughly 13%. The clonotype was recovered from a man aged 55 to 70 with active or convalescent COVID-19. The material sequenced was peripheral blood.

The CDR3: CATVESEKLFF. For the CDR3, the DNA is TGTGCCACCGTAGAGTCGGAAAAACTGTTTTTT. The chain links TRBV24-1 to TRBJ1-4; no clear D gene. This CDR3 comprises 11 residues. The ends were cut back, 9 bases at V and 8 bases at J, with 9 bases in the middle. Germline CDR1 KGHDR, CDR2 SFDVKD.